Listed below are T cell receptor beta chains from one sample, sequenced in a study of CD8 T cells in ankylosing spondylitis. TCRdb fed the 5' RACE reads into MiXCR, producing one record per CDR3 protein. The sample includes more than 650,000 distinct CDR3 sequences, roughly 10% seen only once; the top ten take 0.45% to 0.6%. The sequenced material came from blood, either unsorted or a sorted T cell fraction (not recorded which). The receptors were gathered from a male donor with ankylosing spondylitis. Both conserved end residues are trimmed from each CDR3. The order of the fields is V gene, J gene, CDR3 protein.

TRBV25-1	TRBJ2-5	ASSDRRTSVETQY
TRBV5-1	TRBJ1-2	ASSLARAYGYT
TRBV21-1	TRBJ2-1	ASRRLDRDNYNEQF
TRBV6-4	TRBJ2-1	ASSDFGGAAQF
TRBV24-1	TRBJ2-1	ATSVKGQGIDEQF
TRBV20-1	TRBJ2-7	SASGGFYYEQY
TRBV18	TRBJ1-2	ASSPSQELVIHT
TRBV5-1	TRBJ2-1	ASLGGSRYNEQF
TRBV5-6	TRBJ2-5	ASSGLQETQY
TRBV7-8	TRBJ1-5	ASTRDIGYQPQH
TRBV5-1	TRBJ1-6	ASSLGVFRDGYSPLH
TRBV5-8	TRBJ1-2	ASSFRGRGNYGYT
TRBV5-5	TRBJ1-1	ASSPFIGTGMEAF
TRBV20-1	TRBJ2-3	GGLAGGTTDTQY
TRBV20-1	TRBJ2-3	SARVILLAGRTDTQY
TRBV6-5	TRBJ2-2	ASSYSEKNTGELF
TRBV7-9	TRBJ2-1	ASSWQGNNEQF
TRBV12-3/TRBV12-4	TRBJ1-5	ASSSAGRERQPQH
TRBV20-1	TRBJ2-3	SAEGQLTDTQY
TRBV20-1	TRBJ1-5	SARPWGNNQPQH
TRBV5-1	TRBJ2-3	ASSLDRGRDTQY
TRBV6-5	TRBJ2-1	ASSSIRGLAVHREQF
TRBV20-1	TRBJ2-7	SAIVGQARYEQY
TRBV4-3	TRBJ2-1	ASSHTNRDRGRRNEQF
TRBV5-1	TRBJ2-5	ASSGRGPQETQY
TRBV10-3	TRBJ1-1	AISDPGWDTEAF
TRBV20-1	TRBJ1-4	SILGATNEKLF
TRBV4-1	TRBJ2-3	ASSDWGDTQY
TRBV20-1	TRBJ2-7	SAPYRSSYEQY
TRBV7-2	TRBJ2-5	ASSLGPSGRASETQY
TRBV19	TRBJ1-6	ASNSGRVYSPLH
TRBV7-9	TRBJ2-3	ASSPARYTQY
TRBV12-2	TRBJ1-3	ASRLGRVNTIY
TRBV4-3	TRBJ2-3	ASATVYTDTQY
TRBV28	TRBJ1-5	ASRTNSGTINQPQH
TRBV15	TRBJ1-2	ATSTLDSRRISYT
TRBV11-2	TRBJ1-2	ASSLMGPTQGANYGYT
TRBV29-1	TRBJ2-1	SGLLNEQF
TRBV23-1	TRBJ2-4	ASTKPSQSPKNIQY
TRBV7-9	TRBJ1-1	ASTQFGEAF
TRBV28	TRBJ1-1	ASNNFGGLMNTEAF
TRBV4-1	TRBJ1-1	ASSQGGLRGHRNTEAF
TRBV28	TRBJ1-2	ASRPQTGYDYGYT
TRBV18	TRBJ1-1	ASSSRGRDTEAF
TRBV9	TRBJ1-1	ASSVEARMNTEAF
TRBV20-1	TRBJ1-2	SARDPGYT
TRBV4-3	TRBJ1-1	ASSRKRYTEAF
TRBV25-1	TRBJ1-3	ASSEGPMGSGNTIY